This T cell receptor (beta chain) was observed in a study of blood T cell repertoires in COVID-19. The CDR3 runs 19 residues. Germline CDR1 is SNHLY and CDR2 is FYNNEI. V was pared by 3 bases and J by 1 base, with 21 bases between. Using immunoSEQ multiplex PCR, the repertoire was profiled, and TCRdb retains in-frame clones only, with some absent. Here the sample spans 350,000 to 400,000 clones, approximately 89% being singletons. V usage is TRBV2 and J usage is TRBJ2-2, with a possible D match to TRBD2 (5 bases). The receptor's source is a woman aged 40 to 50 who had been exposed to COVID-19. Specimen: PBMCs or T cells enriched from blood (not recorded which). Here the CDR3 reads CASSDALIRGNRNTGELFF. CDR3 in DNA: TGTGCCAGCAGTGACGCCTTGATACGGGGTAACCGGAACACCGGGGAGCTGTTTTTT.